The clone carrying this T cell receptor beta chain is large (0.1 to 1%). What it recognizes is unknown. Naive CD4+ cells had CD25+ Tregs removed. Study-level results: Tumor Tregs overlapped most with tumor, then blood, naive CD4+ cells. In terms of TCR gene usage, tumor memory CD4+ T cells clustered together with blood and lymph node memory CD4+ cells, as well as with lymph node naive CD4+ cells.

Using its own MiXCR run on the multiplex PCR reads, TCRdb lists one record per CDR3 protein. The sample lists about 510 distinct CDR3 sequences, under 6% occurring once. The sequencing input was naive CD4+ T cells sorted from blood. Subset noted: naive CD4+ T cells, CD4+CD45RA+CD25-. The receptor was isolated from a female donor with breast cancer.

The CDR3 protein is CASSTRGQGGNGYTF. CDR3 DNA: TGTGCCAGCAGCACTCGAGGACAGGGAGGAAACGGCTACACCTTC. This chain connects TRBV12-3 or TRBV12-4 to TRBJ1-2, with 8 bases aligning to TRBD1. The CDR3 length is 15 residues. V was clipped by 6 bases and J by 8 bases; unmatched bases: 14.